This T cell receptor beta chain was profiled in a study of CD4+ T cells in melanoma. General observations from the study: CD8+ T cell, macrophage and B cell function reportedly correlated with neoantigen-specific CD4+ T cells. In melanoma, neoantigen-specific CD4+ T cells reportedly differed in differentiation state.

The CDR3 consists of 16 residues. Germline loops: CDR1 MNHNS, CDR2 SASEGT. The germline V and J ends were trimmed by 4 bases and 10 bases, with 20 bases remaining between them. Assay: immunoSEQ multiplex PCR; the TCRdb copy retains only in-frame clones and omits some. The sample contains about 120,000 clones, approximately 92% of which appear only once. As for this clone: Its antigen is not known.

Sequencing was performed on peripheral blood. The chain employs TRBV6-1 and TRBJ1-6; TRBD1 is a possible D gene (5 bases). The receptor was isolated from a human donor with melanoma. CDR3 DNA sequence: TGTGCCAGCAGTGGGGGCGGGGTAAGGGCAGGCTCACCCCTCCACTTT. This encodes CASSGGGVRAGSPLHF.